This T cell receptor beta chain originates from a study of blood T cells in healthy people across ages. Primed by a sample-barcoded 5' primer and a J-beta primer mix, a second PCR proceeded for 7 to 11 cycles. TCRdb used MiXCR to reprocess the 5' RACE reads, holding one entry per CDR3 protein. The repertoire holds about 1.5 million distinct CDR3 sequences, with approximately 40% as singletons. J was trimmed by 2 bases and V by 0 bases; bases with no gene match: 9. Germline CDR1 is SGDLS and CDR2 is YYNGEE. The CDR3 runs 17 residues. What was sequenced was blood. The sequence came from a woman aged 18-29 years in good health. The chain has TRBV9 and TRBJ2-3; 7 bases align to TRBD2. In DNA, the CDR3 is TGTGCCAGCAGCGTAGAAGGAGGCGGGAGTCACACAGATACGCAGTATTTT. Protein: CASSVEGGGSHTDTQYF.